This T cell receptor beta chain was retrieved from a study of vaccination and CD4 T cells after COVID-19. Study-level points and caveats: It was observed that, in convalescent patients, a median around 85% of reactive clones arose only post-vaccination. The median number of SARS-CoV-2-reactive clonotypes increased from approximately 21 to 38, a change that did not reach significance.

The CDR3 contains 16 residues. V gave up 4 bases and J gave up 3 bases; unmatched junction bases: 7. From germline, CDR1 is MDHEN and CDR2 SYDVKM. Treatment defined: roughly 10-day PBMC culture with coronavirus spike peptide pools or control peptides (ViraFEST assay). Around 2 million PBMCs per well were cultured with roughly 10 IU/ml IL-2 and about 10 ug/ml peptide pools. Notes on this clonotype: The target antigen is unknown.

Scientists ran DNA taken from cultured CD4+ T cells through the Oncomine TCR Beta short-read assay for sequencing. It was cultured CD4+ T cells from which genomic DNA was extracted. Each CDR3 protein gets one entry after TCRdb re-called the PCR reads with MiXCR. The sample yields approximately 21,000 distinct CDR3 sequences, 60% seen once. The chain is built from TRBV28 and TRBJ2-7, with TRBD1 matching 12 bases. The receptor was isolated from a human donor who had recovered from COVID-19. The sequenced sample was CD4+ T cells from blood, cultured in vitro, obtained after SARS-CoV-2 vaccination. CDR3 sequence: CASSSPGQGADYEQYF. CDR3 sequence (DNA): TGTGCCAGCAGTTCCCCGGGACAGGGGGCTGACTACGAGCAGTACTTC.